This is a list of T cell receptor beta chains from one sample in a study of cytomegalovirus exposure and HLA in healthy donors. The table came from immunoSEQ multiplex PCR; TCRdb's copy has only in-frame clones and leaves some out. The table has about 160,000 clones, roughly 80% seen once; the top ten hold around 3.3%. Sequencing was performed on PBMCs. The receptors here all came from a woman between 35 and 50 years old in good health and CMV-seronegative. The CDR3 runs from the conserved cysteine through the conserved F or W. D genes are given only for firm matches. Expanded clones get a size class; other rows say once, few or many, or leave the size out.

len | abundance | d_gene | j_gene | v_gene | CDR3aa | CDR3nt
15 | NA | TRBD1 | TRBJ2-5 | TRBV2 | CASSPLTGQGETQYF | TGTGCCAGCAGTCCCTTGACAGGGCAGGGAGAGACCCAGTACTTC
14 | once | NA | TRBJ1-2 | TRBV28 | CASSRGGVNYGYTF | TGTGCCAGCAGCCGCGGGGGGGTAAACTATGGCTACACCTTC
16 | NA | TRBD2 | TRBJ2-3 | TRBV15 | CATSRVAGEPEDTQYF | TGTGCCACCAGCAGAGTAGCGGGGGAGCCCGAAGATACGCAGTATTTT
15 | NA | TRBD1 | TRBJ1-5 | TRBV2 | CASSWDRENFQPQHF | TGTGCCAGCAGCTGGGACAGGGAGAATTTTCAGCCCCAGCATTTT
17 | NA | TRBD2 | TRBJ2-2 | TRBV27 | CASSFGAGREFTGELFF | TGTGCCAGCAGTTTCGGGGCAGGGAGGGAGTTCACCGGGGAGCTGTTTTTT
13 | NA | NA | TRBJ2-7 | TRBV6-6 | CASSYSQSYEQYF | TGTGCCAGCAGTTATTCCCAGTCCTACGAGCAGTACTTC
12 | once | TRBD1 | TRBJ2-7 | TRBV14 | CASSWERGRQYF | TGTGCCAGCAGCTGGGAGAGGGGGCGGCAGTACTTC
15 | NA | TRBD1 | TRBJ1-5 | TRBV28 | CASSSPRDRGQPQHF | TGTGCCAGCAGTTCCCCCCGGGACAGAGGACAGCCCCAGCATTTT
16 | NA | NA | TRBJ1-2 | TRBV7-8 | CASSLETRHLNYGYTF | TGTGCCAGCAGCTTAGAAACGAGACATCTAAACTATGGCTACACCTTC
13 | NA | NA | TRBJ2-7 | TRBV2 | CATKDSISYEQYF | TGTGCCACTAAGGACTCAATCTCCTACGAGCAGTACTTC
14 | NA | TRBD1 | TRBJ1-2 | TRBV27 | CASNTFDRGYGYTF | TGTGCCAGCAACACTTTCGACAGGGGCTATGGCTACACCTTC
14 | once | TRBD1 | TRBJ1-1 | TRBV5-6 | CASSYLLRDSEAFF | TGTGCCAGCAGCTACCTGCTCCGGGACAGCGAAGCTTTCTTT
14 | NA | TRBD1 | TRBJ2-6 | TRBV19 | CASTGTAGANVLTF | TGTGCCAGTACCGGGACAGCAGGGGCCAACGTCCTGACTTTC
14 | NA | TRBD1 | TRBJ1-5 | TRBV7-2 | CASSSDRGRQPQHF | TGTGCCAGCAGCTCGGACAGGGGGCGGCAGCCCCAGCATTTT
13 | few | NA | TRBJ1-5 | TRBV6-1 | CASSEGADQPQHF | TGTGCCAGCAGTGAAGGGGCAGATCAGCCCCAGCATTTT
15 | NA | NA | TRBJ1-2 | TRBV5-1 | CASSPQPLTNYGYTF | TGCGCCAGCAGCCCACAGCCCCTGACTAACTATGGCTACACCTTC
13 | NA | NA | TRBJ1-1 | TRBV12-5 | CASGLDGYTKAFF | TGTGCTAGTGGTTTGGACGGGTACACTAAAGCTTTCTTT